The 24 T cell receptor beta chains below come from one sample, sequenced in a study of blood T cell repertoires in COVID-19. Some clones are missing from TCRdb's copy, which holds only in-frame ones; the method was immunoSEQ multiplex PCR. The sample includes about 120,000 clones, 80% to 90% seen only once; the top ten take more than 25%. The source material was peripheral blood. These receptors were obtained from a woman in her 70s with acute or convalescent COVID-19.

J is TRBJ2-7 and V is TRBV11-2, with a weak D call TRBD1 (5 bases). The V gene's germline CDR1 is SGHAT and CDR2 FQNNGV. V was clipped by 2 bases and J by 3 bases, with 11 bases between them. The CDR3 spans 14 residues. CDR3 sequence (DNA): TGTGCCAGCAGCTTATTCTGGGGCCTCTACGAGCAGTACTTC. Translating gives CASSLFWGLYEQYF. Combining the CDR3 with reference TRBV11-2 and TRBJ2-7 gives the whole variable domain EAGVAQSPRYKIIEKRQSVAFWCNPISGHATLYWYQQILGQGPKLLIQFQNNGVVDDSQLPKDRFSAERLKGVDSTLKIQPAKLEDSAVYLCASSLFWGLYEQYFGPGTRLTVT.

The rearrangement uses TRBV10-3 and TRBJ2-7; tentatively, D is TRBD2 (6 bases). The CDR3 loop spans 15 amino acids. The V gene's germline CDR1 is ENHRY and CDR2 SYGVKD. The V gene lost 4 bases and the J gene lost 0 bases, with 13 bases spanning the gap. The CDR3 sequence is CAISVGGPVSYEQYF. The DNA of the CDR3 is TGTGCCATCAGTGTGGGGGGACCGGTCTCCTACGAGCAGTACTTC.

The V and J genes are TRBV11-2 and TRBJ2-7, with D unresolved. The CDR3 runs 11 residues. Germline V gene lookup returns CDR1 SGHAT and CDR2 FQNNGV. Trimming pared 2 bases from V and 5 bases from J, leaving 4 bases between. The chain's CDR3 is CASSLSDEQYF. The DNA of the CDR3 is TGTGCCAGCAGCTTATCTGACGAGCAGTACTTC.

The V and J genes are TRBV11-2 and TRBJ1-2; no clear D. This CDR3 has 13 amino acids. With 1 base removed from V and 8 bases from J, the gap between germline ends came to 11 bases. Germline V gene lookup returns CDR1 SGHAT and CDR2 FQNNGV. CDR3 nucleotide sequence: TGTGCCAGCAGCTTAGCCGGACTTTTAGGCTACACCTTC. Its protein is CASSLAGLLGYTF.

In its sample, this clone was seen a few times. The chain joins TRBV27 to TRBJ2-3; possibly TRBD1 for D (5 bases). Germline V lookup: CDR1 MNHEY, CDR2 SMNVEV (reference sequence). There are 16 residues in the CDR3. V shed 6 bases and J shed 1 base, with 17 bases lying between them. In DNA, the CDR3 is TGTGCCAGCAGCCACCCAGCCAGGGAAGGCACAGATACGCAGTATTTT. This encodes CASSHPAREGTDTQYF.

The chain is built from TRBV5-1 and TRBJ2-1, with 8 bases identical to TRBD2. This CDR3 region has 16 residues. Germline V gene sequence: CDR1 SGHRS, CDR2 YFSETQ. The trim removed 4 bases at V and 4 bases at J, leaving 10 bases unmatched. CDR3 amino acids: CASSLSGAPGYNEQFF. CDR3 in DNA: TGCGCCAGCAGCCTTAGCGGGGCCCCCGGATACAATGAGCAGTTCTTC.

Details on this clone: Other DNA sequences within the sample encode an identical CDR3. This chain joins TRBV18 and TRBJ1-1; D not certain. The CDR3 extends over 13 amino acids. V dropped 2 bases and J dropped 1 base, with 5 bases sitting between them. CDR1 and CDR2 (germline): KGHSH, LQKENI. The CDR3 coding sequence is TGTGCCAGCTCACCATCAGAGAACACTGAAGCTTTCTTT. This encodes CASSPSENTEAFF.

The chain links TRBV5-1 to TRBJ2-3; D gene uncertain. V was shortened by 4 bases and J by 0 bases, with 9 bases between the two germline ends. Germline values: CDR1 SGHRS, CDR2 YFSETQ. The CDR3 runs to 14 residues. The CDR3 protein is CASSPSSSTDTQYF. Here the CDR3 DNA reads TGCGCCAGCAGCCCCTCTTCTAGCACAGATACGCAGTATTTT.

This clone was detected many times. The gene calls are TRBV14 and TRBJ2-7; D is possibly TRBD1 (7 bases). V lost 3 bases and J lost 3, with 18 bases in between. The CDR3 extends over 16 amino acids. The germline gives CDR1 SGHDN, CDR2 FVKESK. CDR3 loop: CASSQAGQNYLYEQYF. Written as DNA, the CDR3 is TGTGCCAGCAGCCAGGCGGGACAGAACTACCTCTACGAGCAGTACTTC.

The chain has TRBV6-5 and TRBJ1-2, with 8 bases lining up with TRBD1. This CDR3 contains 13 residues. V trimming: 5 bases; J trimming: 8 bases; junction bases outside the gene matches: 7. The germline V gene has CDR1 MNHEY and CDR2 SVGAGI. The CDR3 is CASSQDRVGGYTF. CDR3 coding DNA: TGTGCCAGCAGTCAGGACAGGGTAGGCGGCTACACCTTC.

In its sample, this clone was seen once. The gene calls are TRBV9 and TRBJ2-7; 9 bases agree with TRBD1. The CDR3 is 15 residues long. CDR1 and CDR2 (germline): SGDLS, YYNGEE. The trim removed 3 bases at V and 5 bases at J, leaving 9 bases unmatched. CDR3 nucleotides: TGTGCCAGCAGCGGAGAGGACAGGGGAAGGGACGAGCAGTACTTC. It yields the protein CASSGEDRGRDEQYF.

The chain carries TRBV27 and TRBJ1-2, with 11 bases identical to TRBD1. Germline trimming cut 5 bases from V and 8 bases from J; bases unmatched to any gene: 13. The germline V gene has CDR1 MNHEY and CDR2 SMNVEV (reference sequence). The CDR3 covers 16 residues. CDR3 protein: CASSLNADRGQGGYTF. CDR3 in DNA: TGTGCCAGCAGTCTCAACGCGGACAGGGGGCAAGGAGGCTACACCTTC.

V usage is TRBV28 and J usage is TRBJ1-2, with 9 nucleotides matching TRBD1. Trimming removed 6 bases from V and 2 bases from J; junction bases left unmatched: 7. Germline CDR1 reads MDHEN; CDR2 reads SYDVKM. This CDR3 has 15 residues. The CDR3 DNA follows: TGTGCCAGCAGGACTACAGGGGGCAGCAACTATGGCTACACCTTC. It specifies CASRTTGGSNYGYTF.

The V gene is TRBV20-1, the J gene TRBJ1-2; 8 nucleotides match TRBD1. V lost 3 bases and J lost 8; bases outside the gene matches: 8. The germline gives CDR1 DFQATT, CDR2 SNEGSKA (reference sequence). The CDR3 spans 13 residues. CDR3 amino acids: CSASMWTGNGYTF. In nucleotides, the CDR3 is TGCAGTGCTAGTATGTGGACAGGGAACGGCTACACCTTC.

The rearrangement joins TRBV5-1 to TRBJ2-2, with a weak D call TRBD2 (6 bases). CDR3 length equals 14 residues. The germline gives CDR1 SGHRS, CDR2 YFSETQ. V shed 2 bases and J shed 7 bases, with 12 bases lying between them. CDR3 in DNA: TGCGCCAGCAGCTTAGGAGGGGCGAGCGGGGAGCTGTTTTTT. Protein sequence: CASSLGGASGELFF.

This clone was observed a single time. V is TRBV9 and J is TRBJ1-1; D may be TRBD1 (5 bases). Germline-derived CDR1 and CDR2 are SGDLS and YYNGEE. The CDR3 is made up of 15 amino acids. V lost 2 bases and J 4 bases, leaving 15 bases between the germline ends. CDR3 loop: CASSVLTGEGTEAFF. The CDR3 DNA sequence: TGTGCCAGCAGCGTGCTGACGGGGGAGGGCACTGAAGCTTTCTTT.

The chain carries TRBV24-1 and TRBJ1-2; 10 bases agree with TRBD1. The ends lost 1 base at V and 3 bases at J; junction bases unmatched: 1. The CDR3 totals 15 residues. CDR1 is KGHDR, CDR2 SFDVKD, per germline. CDR3 coding DNA: TGTGCCACCAGTGATTTCGGGACAGGGGACTATGGCTACACCTTC. This sequence encodes CATSDFGTGDYGYTF.

The chain recombines TRBV27 with TRBJ1-6, with D perhaps matching TRBD1 (6 bases). This CDR3 has 15 residues. V lost 4 bases and J 6 bases, leaving 13 bases between the germline ends. The germline V gene encodes CDR1 MNHEY and CDR2 SMNVEV (reference sequence). The CDR3 nucleotides are TGTGCCAGCAGTTCCTTCAGGGGCCGTAATTCACCCCTCCACTTT. Translated, it gives CASSSFRGRNSPLHF.

The chain links TRBV28 to TRBJ1-5; a weak D match, TRBD1 (6 bases). Trimming removed 3 bases at V and 0 bases at J, with 18 bases between. Germline loops: CDR1 MDHEN, CDR2 SYDVKM. This CDR3 is built from 18 residues. The CDR3 DNA reads TGTGCCAGCAGTTTGGTCAGGGGATCGGTTTATAGCAATCAGCCCCAGCATTTT. This gives the protein CASSLVRGSVYSNQPQHF.

The V and J genes are TRBV7-6 and TRBJ2-1; weak D call: TRBD1 (6 bases). Trimming left V 1 base short and J 7 bases short, with 8 bases between. CDR1 SGHVS and CDR2 FNYEAQ come from the germline V gene. The CDR3 loop spans 13 amino acids. This chain's CDR3 is CASSLVTGNEQFF. The CDR3 coding sequence is TGTGCCAGCAGCTTAGTTACAGGGAATGAGCAGTTCTTC.

The chain carries TRBV5-1 and TRBJ2-3, with TRBD1 as a possible D gene (6 bases). The germline V gene encodes CDR1 SGHRS and CDR2 YFSETQ. The CDR3 sequence is 15 residues long. Trimming pared 1 base from V and 2 bases from J, leaving 11 bases between. The CDR3 spells CASSLQGMVTDTQYF. For the CDR3, the DNA is TGCGCCAGCAGCTTGCAGGGGATGGTCACAGATACGCAGTATTTT.

The chain links TRBV14 to TRBJ2-7; D unresolved. The germline CDR1 and CDR2 sequences are SGHDN and FVKESK. Trimming left V 1 base short and J 8 bases short, with 9 bases between. The CDR3 covers 12 residues. CDR3 sequence (DNA): TGTGCCAGCAGCCAAGTTAGAGATAAGCAGTACTTC. It is translated as CASSQVRDKQYF.

This chain links TRBV7-9 with TRBJ1-2, with TRBD1 as a possible D gene (6 bases). This CDR3 has 15 amino acids. CDR1 is SEHNR and CDR2 is FQNEAQ in the germline V gene (reference sequence). V shed 1 base and J shed 0 bases, with 9 bases lying between them. This chain's CDR3 is CASSLGGPPNYGYTF. For the CDR3, the DNA is TGTGCCAGCAGCTTAGGGGGGCCTCCTAACTATGGCTACACCTTC.

The rearrangement joins TRBV30 to TRBJ2-7, with TRBD2 matching 9 bases. The CDR3 sequence is 17 residues long. The V and J ends lost 0 bases and 0 bases, in that order; junction bases with no gene match: 9. CDR1 GTSNPN and CDR2 SVGIG come from the germline V gene (reference sequence). The CDR3 DNA is TGTGCCTGGAGTGTACAAGCGGGGGGCGGGAGCTCCTACGAGCAGTACTTC. It is translated as CAWSVQAGGGSSYEQYF.